This is a list of T cell receptor beta chains from one sample in a study of identifying expanded T cells in peripheral blood. The protocol was immunoSEQ multiplex PCR, while the TCRdb copy is restricted to in-frame clones and leaves out a portion. The profile covers more than 85,000 clones, with about 88% appearing a single time and 6.5% to 9% taken by the ten largest. Sequenced material: blood. The source is a person aged 18-70 years in good health. Both conserved end residues are part of each CDR3. D genes are given only for firm matches. The size entry is marked missing in some rows and otherwise reads once, few, many or a size class.

CASSGAGTSNYGYTF TGTGCCAGCAGTGGTGCGGGCACTTCTAACTATGGCTACACCTTC TRBV28 . TRBJ1-2 .
CASSDGGGTTDTQYF TGTGCCAGCAGCGATGGCGGAGGAACTACAGATACGCAGTATTTT TRBV7-9 . TRBJ2-3 .
CASSVSHSGSGGELFF TGTGCCAGCAGCGTTTCCCATAGCGGGAGCGGCGGGGAGCTGTTTTTT TRBV9 . TRBJ2-2 TRBD2
CASSQDWEDTQYF TGTGCCAGCAGCCAAGACTGGGAAGATACGCAGTATTTT TRBV7-9 . TRBJ2-3 .
CASSVGSERVETQYF TGTGCCAGCAGCGTAGGAAGCGAGAGGGTGGAGACCCAGTACTTC TRBV9 . TRBJ2-5 .
CASSYSTGASTDTQYF TGTGCCAGCAGTTACTCGACGGGGGCTAGCACAGATACGCAGTATTTT TRBV6-5 . TRBJ2-3 .
CASSDLGGSYNEQFF TGTGCCAGCAGCGACCTAGGGGGATCCTACAATGAGCAGTTCTTC TRBV7-3 once TRBJ2-1 .
CASSLATGEAYGYTF TGTGCCAGCAGTCTAGCGACAGGGGAGGCCTATGGCTACACCTTC TRBV7-2 . TRBJ1-2 TRBD1
CACPREGRGQKLFF TGTGCCTGCCCCAGAGAGGGGCGAGGGCAAAAACTGTTTTTT TRBV30 . TRBJ1-4 .
CASSLFRGQVGAEAFF TGTGCCAGCAGCTTATTCAGGGGGCAGGTTGGCGCTGAAGCTTTCTTT TRBV7-2 once TRBJ1-1 TRBD1
CASSRKTGGLTYEQYF TGTGCCAGCAGCCGGAAGACAGGAGGGCTTACCTACGAGCAGTACTTC TRBV11-2 few TRBJ2-7 .
CASSLGTNTGELFF TGTGCCAGCAGCTTGGGCACGAACACCGGGGAGCTGTTTTTT TRBV7-3 . TRBJ2-2 .
CASSEGPRADNEQFF TGTGCCAGCAGTGAGGGACCTAGAGCCGACAATGAGCAGTTCTTC TRBV5-4 . TRBJ2-1 .
CASSVGHDSGNTIYF TGTGCCAGCAGCGTAGGACACGACTCTGGAAACACCATATATTTT TRBV9 . TRBJ1-3 .
CASRVYEVGELFF TGTGCCAGCAGAGTATACGAGGTCGGGGAGCTGTTTTTT TRBV27 . TRBJ2-2 .
CASRWATNTGELFF TGTGCCAGCCGATGGGCTACGAACACCGGGGAGCTGTTTTTT TRBV6-4 . TRBJ2-2 .
CAWSVGGREKLFF TGTGCCTGGAGTGTAGGGGGTAGGGAAAAACTGTTTTTT TRBV30 . TRBJ1-4 .
CASSSRRLRYSTDTQYF TGTGCCAGCAGTTCCCGACGTCTCCGCTATAGCACAGATACGCAGTATTTT TRBV28 . TRBJ2-3 .
CASSLSPEDEQYF TGTGCCAGCAGTTTATCCCCTGAGGACGAGCAGTACTTC TRBV28 . TRBJ2-7 .
CAISDPTRTVYHTMNTEAFF TGTGCCATCAGTGACCCTACCAGGACAGTTTACCACACTATGAACACTGAAGCTTTCTTT TRBV10-3 once TRBJ1-1 .
CASSAGGGGSYGYTF TGTGCCAGCAGTGCAGGGGGCGGGGGTTCCTATGGCTACACCTTC TRBV28 . TRBJ1-2 TRBD1
CASSPSGGNTIYF TGTGCCAGCAGCCCATCAGGAGGAAACACCATATATTTT TRBV7-9 few TRBJ1-3 .
CASSTLDRGNYGYTF TGTGCCAGTAGTACCCTGGACAGGGGCAACTATGGCTACACCTTC TRBV19 . TRBJ1-2 TRBD1
CASRGEMGRNLGGYTF TGTGCCAGCAGGGGAGAGATGGGGCGGAACTTAGGTGGCTACACCTTC TRBV25-1 once TRBJ1-2 .
CASSPGTSVGNEQFF TGTGCCAGCTCACCAGGGACTAGCGTTGGCAATGAGCAGTTCTTC TRBV18 . TRBJ2-1 TRBD2
CASSQRDSRDTQYF TGTGCCAGCAGCCAAAGGGACAGCCGAGATACGCAGTATTTT TRBV6-5 . TRBJ2-3 TRBD1
CASSLYPPEGQPQHF TGTGCCAGCAGTTTATATCCCCCCGAGGGTCAGCCCCAGCATTTT TRBV27 few TRBJ1-5 .
CASRREDNEQFF TGTGCCAGCAGGAGGGAGGACAATGAGCAGTTCTTC TRBV9 . TRBJ2-1 .
CASSLNGGRALETQYF TGTGCCAGCAGCTTAAACGGCGGGCGCGCTCTGGAGACCCAGTACTTC TRBV7-9 . TRBJ2-5 .
CASSEVQLSGPYEQYF TGTGCCAGCAGTGAAGTTCAGCTAAGCGGTCCCTACGAGCAGTACTTC TRBV6-1 . TRBJ2-7 .
CASSLFTGENNEQFF TGTGCCAGCAGTTTGTTTACAGGGGAGAACAATGAGCAGTTCTTC TRBV27 . TRBJ2-1 TRBD1
CASSLGARGYTF TGTGCCAGCAGTCTAGGCGCCCGTGGCTACACCTTC TRBV28 . TRBJ1-2 .
CASSSASGRATGELFF TGTGCCAGCAGTTCGGCTAGCGGGAGGGCCACCGGGGAGCTGTTTTTT TRBV28 few TRBJ2-2 TRBD2
CASSIQGDSNQPQHF TGTGCCAGCAGTATCCAGGGGGATAGCAATCAGCCCCAGCATTTT TRBV27 . TRBJ1-5 TRBD1
CASRGAGITDTQYF TGTGCCAGCAGGGGAGCGGGGATCACAGATACGCAGTATTTT TRBV7-2 . TRBJ2-3 TRBD2
CASSQPAGTSGRGYEQYF TGTGCCAGCAGCCAACCAGCCGGGACTAGCGGGAGGGGCTACGAGCAGTACTTC TRBV2 . TRBJ2-7 TRBD2
CASKLPPLGQFF TGTGCCAGCAAATTACCCCCGCTGGGGCAGTTCTTC TRBV6-1 . TRBJ2-1 .
CASRPTGTQNTEAFF TGTGCCAGCAGGCCCACCGGGACACAGAACACTGAAGCTTTCTTT TRBV28 . TRBJ1-1 .
CASRLGATDTQYF TGTGCCAGCAGATTAGGAGCCACAGATACGCAGTATTTT TRBV7-2 few TRBJ2-3 .
CASSRSGVRGHEAFF TGTGCCAGCAGCCGAAGCGGTGTCCGGGGTCATGAAGCTTTCTTT TRBV16 once TRBJ1-1 .
CASSQPERDREGTGELFF TGCGCCAGCAGCCAGCCAGAACGGGACAGGGAAGGCACCGGGGAGCTGTTTTTT TRBV4-1 . TRBJ2-2 TRBD1
CASSGDRGLNQPQHF TGTGCCAGCAGTGGGGACAGGGGGCTTAATCAGCCCCAGCATTTT TRBV2 . TRBJ1-5 TRBD1
CASSVGQGRIWAFF TGTGCCAGTAGTGTGGGACAGGGCAGGATCTGGGCTTTCTTT TRBV19 once TRBJ1-1 TRBD1
CASSPQRIGEKLFF TGTGCCAGCAGCCCCCAACGCATCGGCGAAAAACTGTTTTTT TRBV9 . TRBJ1-4 .
CASSEVMGHQETQYF TGTGCCAGCAGTGAGGTAATGGGGCACCAAGAGACCCAGTACTTC TRBV6-1 . TRBJ2-5 .
CASSISGGGPNTEAFF TGTGCCAGTAGTATTTCTGGGGGGGGGCCGAACACTGAAGCTTTCTTT TRBV19 . TRBJ1-1 .
CASSPDKNTEAFF TGTGCCAGCAGCCCCGACAAGAACACTGAAGCTTTCTTT TRBV7-9 . TRBJ1-1 .
CASSPQLAGEDTQYF TGTGCCAGCAGCCCCCAACTAGCGGGAGAAGATACGCAGTATTTT TRBV7-3 . TRBJ2-3 TRBD2
CASSQEGGAGNQPQHF TGTGCCAGCAGCCAAGAGGGGGGCGCGGGCAATCAGCCCCAGCATTTT TRBV4-2 . TRBJ1-5 .
CASSPLTGEAFF TGTGCCAGCAGCCCTCTCACGGGCGAAGCTTTCTTT TRBV9 . TRBJ1-1 .
CASSLAGGPSTGELFF TGTGCCAGCAGCTTAGCGGGAGGGCCGAGCACCGGGGAGCTGTTTTTT TRBV11-2 once TRBJ2-2 TRBD2
CASSPGEDYGYTF TGTGCCAGCTCACCCGGAGAAGACTATGGCTACACCTTC TRBV18 few TRBJ1-2 .
CASSLSGATNEKLFF TGTGCCAGCAGCTTGAGCGGAGCAACTAATGAAAAACTGTTTTTT TRBV7-2 . TRBJ1-4 .
CASSNGELAGRSYNEQFF TGTGCCAGCAGCAATGGAGAACTAGCGGGAAGGTCCTACAATGAGCAGTTCTTC TRBV21-1 . TRBJ2-1 .
CASSTGFRRTPGTGKGTEAFF TGTGCCAGTAGTACAGGTTTTCGACGGACACCCGGGACAGGGAAAGGCACTGAAGCTTTCTTT TRBV19 . TRBJ1-1 TRBD1